One T cell receptor beta chain is described in this entry. These data come from a study of blood T cell repertoires in COVID-19. As for the study in general: Collection of acute and convalescent COVID-19 samples took place in the United States, Italy and Spain. PBMCs, B-cell-depleted T cells, or T cells provided the cDNA or gDNA that made up the material.

Only in-frame clones appear in the TCRdb table, and some are missing; sequencing was by immunoSEQ multiplex PCR. Among roughly 80,000 clones listed, 85% were seen once. The clonotype was recovered from a woman aged 70 to 79 with acute or convalescent COVID-19. Sample: peripheral blood.

CDR3 amino acids: CASSLVSGGNEQFF. Here the CDR3 DNA reads TGTGCCAGCAGTTTGGTTAGCGGGGGCAATGAGCAGTTCTTC. This chain joins TRBV28 and TRBJ2-1, with 9 bases identical to TRBD2. Per the germline V gene, CDR1 is MDHEN and CDR2 is SYDVKM. The CDR3 sequence is 14 residues long. Unmatched junction bases numbered 3, after V lost 3 bases and J lost 6 bases.